One sample yielded the 25 T cell receptor beta chains listed below, sequenced in a study of shared T cell receptors in the human thymus (dated by TCRdb to the early 2020s). Library preparation used the immunoSEQ multiplex PCR assay. Not all clones reach the TCRdb copy of this immuneACCESS table, which keeps in-frame sequences only. Checked studies attribute under half of the gap to unresolved V genes and leave the rest unexplained. In all, the sample holds about 380,000 clones, and around 93% of those were seen once. Roughly 0.02% of the sample is taken by the ten largest. Sequencing used thymocytes. Every receptor here comes from a human donor.

The chain employs TRBV5-4 and TRBJ1-2, with D uncertain. The CDR3 runs to 14 residues. The V gene's germline CDR1 is SGHNT and CDR2 YYREEE (reference sequence). Trimming removed 5 bases from V and 8 bases from J, with 19 bases in between. CDR3 in DNA: TGTGCCAGCAGTTGGATGACGGAGTATGTGGGCTACACCTTC. Amino acid sequence: CASSWMTEYVGYTF.

The chain carries TRBV27 and TRBJ2-7; 9 bases are shared with TRBD1. After removal of 6 bases from V and 4 bases from J, the junction contained 10 bases not matched to a gene. This CDR3 is built from 15 residues. The V gene's germline CDR1 is MNHEY and CDR2 SMNVEV (reference sequence). The chain's CDR3 is CASRPQTGGQYEQYF. In DNA form, the CDR3 reads TGTGCCAGCAGACCGCAGACAGGGGGTCAGTACGAGCAGTACTTC.

The sample holds one count of this clone. This chain joins TRBV25-1 and TRBJ1-2; D is ambiguous. Trimming removed 5 bases from V and 6 bases from J, with 10 bases in between. Germline V gene data show CDR1 as MGHDK and CDR2 as SYGVNS. The CDR3 sequence is 12 residues long. CDR3 in DNA: TGTGCCAGCAGTAGCAGGAATGATGGCTACACCTTC. The encoded protein is CASSSRNDGYTF.

In DNA form, the CDR3 reads TGTGCCAGCAGCAGGATCCGGGACACTCGTGAAAAACTGTTTTTT. Translation: CASSRIRDTREKLFF. The chain couples TRBV5-6 to TRBJ1-4; tentatively, D is TRBD1 (6 bases). Germline loops: CDR1 SGHDT, CDR2 YYEEEE. Trimming removed 4 bases at V and 7 bases at J, with 17 bases between. The CDR3 is 15 residues long.

In its sample, this clone was seen once. Here the CDR3 reads CAWSGLAGIQKEQFF. The DNA for the CDR3 is TGTGCCTGGTCAGGACTAGCGGGTATTCAGAAAGAGCAGTTCTTC. This chain links TRBV30 with TRBJ2-1; 11 nucleotides agree with TRBD2. The V gene end was trimmed by 5 bases and the J gene end by 10 bases; junction bases not matched to a gene: 13. The germline V gene encodes CDR1 GTSNPN and CDR2 SVGIG (reference sequence). The CDR3 consists of 15 residues.

V usage is TRBV27 and J usage is TRBJ1-1, with D perhaps matching TRBD1 (6 bases). Per the germline V gene, CDR1 is MNHEY and CDR2 is SMNVEV (reference sequence). This CDR3 contains 14 residues. Trimming left V 4 bases short and J 7 bases short, with 16 bases between. CDR3 DNA: TGTGCCAGCAGTTGGGGGCCTGGGTTTCATGAAGCTTTCTTT. Its translation is CASSWGPGFHEAFF.

The V call is TRBV7-8, the J call TRBJ1-1, with D maybe TRBD1 (6 bases). V was trimmed by 5 bases and J by 0 bases, leaving 16 bases between them. The CDR3 runs to 16 residues. Germline V CDR1 and CDR2: SGHVS, FQNEAQ. The CDR3 DNA sequence: TGTGCCAGCAGCCTAGAAGCGACAGGAATGAACACTGAAGCTTTCTTT. It translates to CASSLEATGMNTEAFF.

This chain uses TRBV27 with TRBJ2-3; D unresolved. CDR1 is MNHEY and CDR2 is SMNVEV in the germline V gene (reference sequence). V dropped 5 bases and J dropped 1 base, with 10 bases sitting between them. CDR3 length equals 14 residues. CDR3 nucleotides: TGTGCCAGCAGTCTTATATGGGGCACAGATACGCAGTATTTT. It yields the protein CASSLIWGTDTQYF.

The chain has TRBV18 and TRBJ2-7; a possible D gene is TRBD1 (7 bases). V lost 3 bases to trimming and J lost 1 base, with 13 bases between them. The CDR3 runs to 15 residues. CDR1 KGHSH and CDR2 LQKENI come from the germline V gene. The CDR3 sequence: CASSPLPGGSYEQYF. The CDR3 nucleotides are TGTGCCAGCTCACCCTTGCCAGGGGGGTCCTACGAGCAGTACTTC. Together with reference TRBV18 and TRBJ2-7, the CDR3 gives the full variable domain: NAGVMQNPRHLVRRRGQEARLRCSPMKGHSHVYWYRQLPEEGLKFMVYLQKENIIDESGMPKERFSAEFPKEGPSILRIQQVVRGDSAAYFCASSPLPGGSYEQYFGPGTRLTVT.

The chain is built from TRBV6-5 and TRBJ2-5; D gene unclear. The germline V gene has CDR1 MNHEY and CDR2 SVGAGI. The CDR3 sequence is 16 residues long. The V and J ends lost 3 bases and 2 bases respectively, with 16 bases between them. CDR3 bases: TGTGCCAGCAGTTATAGGTACCTGGACGGGCAAGAGACCCAGTACTTC. Protein: CASSYRYLDGQETQYF.

The chain carries TRBV28 and TRBJ1-5; possible D gene TRBD1, 5 bases. The CDR3 has 17 amino acids. Deletions cut 0 bases from V and 0 bases from J, with 12 bases between. Germline values: CDR1 MDHEN, CDR2 SYDVKM. CDR3 protein: CASSLWGRVYSNQPQHF. CDR3 coding DNA: TGTGCCAGCAGTTTATGGGGACGGGTCTATAGCAATCAGCCCCAGCATTTT.

The chain couples TRBV5-1 to TRBJ2-3; D is uncertain. The CDR3 spans 15 residues. The V gene's germline CDR1 is SGHRS and CDR2 YFSETQ. Trimming cost V 0 bases and J 1 base, with 9 bases left between them. CDR3 protein: CASSLAIRGTDTQYF. DNA for the CDR3: TGCGCCAGCAGCTTGGCCATCCGGGGCACAGATACGCAGTATTTT.

This clone was seen a single time. The chain uses TRBV5-6 and TRBJ2-7; TRBD1 aligns across 8 bases. V lost 3 bases, J lost 0 bases, and 8 bases stayed unmatched. The CDR3 loop spans 16 amino acids. Germline lookup yields CDR1 SGHDT and CDR2 YYEEEE. The CDR3 nucleotides read TGTGCCAGCAGCTCACGGACAGGGTGGGGCTCCTACGAGCAGTACTTC. It yields the protein CASSSRTGWGSYEQYF.

The V call is TRBV6-1, the J call TRBJ1-1, with 8 bases fitting TRBD1. J gave up 6 bases and V 6 bases, and 9 bases lay outside the gene matches. CDR1 MNHNS and CDR2 SASEGT come from the germline V gene. This CDR3 has 14 residues. CDR3 bases: TGTGCCAGCAGCTGCAGGGGGCTTGAACCTGAAGCTTTCTTT. Translated, it gives CASSCRGLEPEAFF.

The chain joins TRBV28 to TRBJ2-1, with D possibly being TRBD2 (6 bases). This CDR3 contains 15 residues. Trimming stripped 1 base from V and 7 bases from J, with 14 bases between. CDR1 is MDHEN and CDR2 is SYDVKM in the germline V gene. CDR3 nucleotide sequence: TGTGCCAGCAGTTTATATACGGGAGATGGAAATGAGCAGTTCTTC. Amino acid sequence: CASSLYTGDGNEQFF.

With regard to this clone: Relative to the germline gene, one junction end is altered; a read error may explain this. The chain carries TRBV7-7 and TRBJ2-7; a weak D match, TRBD1 (8 bases). The germline gives CDR1 SSHAT, CDR2 FNYEAQ (reference sequence). This CDR3 contains 16 residues. CDR3 loop: CASSPQGAGERAEQYF. DNA for the CDR3: TGTGCTAGCAGCCCGCAGGGGGCGGGAGAGCGTGCCGAGCAGTACTTC.

The rearrangement uses TRBV6-1 and TRBJ1-5, with D hard to call. Per the germline V gene, CDR1 is MNHNS and CDR2 is SASEGT. Trimming left V 1 base short and J 0 bases short, with 10 bases between. CDR3 length: 16 residues. CDR3 sequence reads: CASSEGWVYSNQPQHF. Here the CDR3 DNA reads TGTGCCAGCAGTGAAGGGTGGGTCTATAGCAATCAGCCCCAGCATTTT.

This clone was seen a single time. This sequence joins TRBV29-1 and TRBJ2-3; 12 bases match TRBD2. V lost 4 bases to trimming and J lost 4 bases; unmatched junction nucleotides: 3. The CDR3 sequence is 14 residues long. Per germline, CDR1 SQVTM and CDR2 ANQGSEA. CDR3 coding DNA: TGCAGCGTTGTTCTAGCGGGAGGGGCAGATACGCAGTATTTT. This codes for CSVVLAGGADTQYF.

The rearrangement links TRBV28 to TRBJ1-2; TRBD1 is a possible D gene (5 bases). The length of the CDR3 is 14 residues. CDR1 and CDR2 from the germline V gene are MDHEN and SYDVKM. With 6 bases removed from V and 7 bases from J, the gap between germline ends came to 18 bases. For the CDR3, the DNA is TGTGCCAGCAGCCTTGGGGGATCATTTCTTGGCTACACCTTC. Amino acid sequence: CASSLGGSFLGYTF.

This rearrangement joins TRBV5-1 to TRBJ2-1, with 16 bases fitting TRBD2. CDR1 is SGHRS, CDR2 YFSETQ, per germline. The CDR3 length is 20 residues. The junction had 17 bases not matched to a gene; V was cut back by 6 bases and J by 5 bases. CDR3 DNA sequence: TGCGCCAGCAAGACACTCCCGGGACTAGCGGGAGGGCCAGTGAACAATGAGCAGTTCTTC. Amino acids: CASKTLPGLAGGPVNNEQFF.

The rearrangement joins TRBV19 to TRBJ1-5; 10 bases line up with TRBD1. With 0 bases clipped from V and 0 bases from J, the junction kept 2 bases outside the gene matches. CDR1 LNHDA and CDR2 SQIVND come from the germline V gene (reference sequence). The CDR3 length is 17 residues. In DNA form, the CDR3 reads TGTGCCAGTAGTATAGAGACAGGGGGCAGTAGCAATCAGCCCCAGCATTTT. Protein sequence: CASSIETGGSSNQPQHF.

The gene calls are TRBV27 and TRBJ2-7; 11 nucleotides align to TRBD2. After removal of 4 bases from V and 0 bases from J, the junction contained 5 bases not matched to a gene. Germline loops: CDR1 MNHEY, CDR2 SMNVEV (reference sequence). The CDR3 runs 16 residues. Written as DNA, the CDR3 is TGTGCCAGCAGTTCGGGACTAGCGGAGACCTCCTACGAGCAGTACTTC. Amino acids: CASSSGLAETSYEQYF.

This sequence joins TRBV28 and TRBJ1-2; TRBD1 agrees at 8 bases. This CDR3 has 17 residues. CDR1 and CDR2 (germline): MDHEN, SYDVKM. V dropped 5 bases and J dropped 1; count of bases not matched to a gene: 12. The CDR3 nucleotides read TGTGCCAGCAGTACCGGGACAGGCGACCTGATTAACTATGGCTACACCTTC. Translating it yields CASSTGTGDLINYGYTF.

The rearrangement links TRBV7-3 to TRBJ2-1, with 10 positions matching TRBD1. This CDR3 comprises 19 residues. In germline, CDR1 is SGHTA, CDR2 FQGTGA. With 5 bases clipped from V and 0 bases from J, the junction kept 13 bases outside the gene matches. In DNA form, the CDR3 reads TGTGCCAGCAGCCCCCGGGACAGGGGAGGAATGAGCTCCTACAATGAGCAGTTCTTC. Its translation: CASSPRDRGGMSSYNEQFF.

The gene calls are TRBV10-3 and TRBJ1-2; a possible D gene is TRBD1 (6 bases). Germline loops: CDR1 ENHRY, CDR2 SYGVKD. There are 16 residues in the CDR3. V was pared by 5 bases and J by 5 bases, with 21 bases between. The CDR3 is CAISISGAREGYGYTF. DNA for the CDR3: TGTGCCATCAGTATTTCGGGGGCGCGGGAGGGATATGGCTACACCTTC.